What follows describes a single TCR beta chain. Antigen: not known. These data are taken from a study of post-analysis software for immune sequencing data. For the study at large: Disease courses included relapsing-remitting, secondary progressive and progressive-relapsing multiple sclerosis. The study, taken as a whole, reports: Patients had higher frequencies than controls of about 5 TRBV segments, including TRBV5-6, TRBV5-1 and TRBV20-1.

Unique molecular identifiers were carried by the TCR beta cDNA libraries. T cells numbering roughly 1 to 10 million yielded a few hundred thousand cDNA molecules. TCRdb re-derived calls from the PCR reads in MiXCR, one entry per CDR3 protein. The sample has approximately 730,000 distinct CDR3 sequences; just under 30% are singletons. V dropped 1 base and J dropped 3 bases, with 7 bases sitting between them. CDR1 and CDR2 from the germline V gene are DFQATT and SNEGSKA (reference sequence). The CDR3 has 13 residues. The chain couples TRBV20-1 to TRBJ2-1, with no clear D. The receptor comes from a girl aged 5-17 years with multiple sclerosis. The specimen was blood. The CDR3 spells CSARGGVYNEQFF. Written as DNA, the CDR3 is TGCAGTGCTAGAGGCGGCGTCTACAATGAGCAGTTCTTC.